The rows below give T cell receptor beta chains drawn from one sample of a study of blood T cell repertoires in COVID-19. This table comes from immunoSEQ multiplex PCR, and its TCRdb copy is limited to in-frame clones, with some not included. The table lists about 280,000 clones, about four fifths of them singletons. Input material: peripheral blood. Receptors were obtained from a woman aged 45-60 years who had recovered from COVID-19. CDR3s include the opening cysteine and the closing phenylalanine or tryptophan. D genes are given only for firm matches. Some rows have no size entry. The others give once, few or many, or a class for an expanded clone.

d_call	j_call	v_call	clone_size	cdr3_nt	cdr3_aa
TRBD1	TRBJ2-7	TRBV10-3	NA	TGTGCCATCAGTCCTGGACAGGGGAGCTCCTACGAGCAGTACTTC	CAISPGQGSSYEQYF
TRBD1	TRBJ1-5	TRBV18	few	TGTGCCAGCTCACGTGGACAGGCAGGAGGGAATCAGCCCCAGCATTTT	CASSRGQAGGNQPQHF
TRBD2	TRBJ2-1	TRBV19	NA	TGTGCCAGTAGTATAGTTGCTCTAGCGGGTAAGGACAATGAGCAGTTCTTC	CASSIVALAGKDNEQFF
NA	TRBJ1-4	TRBV6-1	few	TGTGCCAGCAGTGAACGGGCAACTAATGAAAAACTGTTTTTT	CASSERATNEKLFF
TRBD2	TRBJ2-3	TRBV5-4	NA	TGTGCCAGCACCCCAAGGATAGCCCCTACTAGCGGCACAGATACGCAGTATTTT	CASTPRIAPTSGTDTQYF
TRBD2	TRBJ2-1	TRBV19	NA	TGTGCCAGTAAAGAGACTAGCGGGGGGGCGTCCTACAATGAGCAGTTCTTC	CASKETSGGASYNEQFF
NA	TRBJ2-2	TRBV7-9	NA	TGTGCCAGTTCCCCAGGGGATTACACCGGGGAGCTGTTTTTT	CASSPGDYTGELFF
TRBD2	TRBJ2-5	TRBV27	NA	TGTGCCAGCAGTTCCGGGACTAGCGGGGGCACCCAGTACTTC	CASSSGTSGGTQYF
NA	TRBJ1-1	TRBV5-6	NA	TGTGCCAGCAGCTTGGGACACAACACTGAAGCTTTCTTT	CASSLGHNTEAFF
NA	TRBJ1-1	TRBV7-6	few	TGTGCCAGCAGCTTAGCCAGTCAGGGCATCACTGAAGCTTTCTTT	CASSLASQGITEAFF
NA	TRBJ1-1	TRBV28	NA	TGTGCCAGCAGTTTTCAGGGATTGAACACTGAAGCTTTCTTT	CASSFQGLNTEAFF
TRBD2	TRBJ2-2	TRBV6-6	NA	TGTGCCAGCAGTCCAGCGGGAGAGGTCGGGGAGCTGTTTTTT	CASSPAGEVGELFF
TRBD1	TRBJ2-6	TRBV7-9	NA	TGTGCCAGCAGCTGGGGACAGGGGTCTCCTGGGGCCAACGTCCTGACTTTC	CASSWGQGSPGANVLTF
TRBD1	TRBJ2-7	TRBV19	once	TGTGCCAGTAGCTTCGGGACAGGGGGCCCCTACGAGCAGTACTTC	CASSFGTGGPYEQYF
NA	TRBJ1-1	TRBV30	NA	TGTGCCTGGATGACGGGAGATTATAACACTGAAGCTTTCTTT	CAWMTGDYNTEAFF
NA	TRBJ2-1	TRBV10-1	NA	TGCGCCAGCAGTGAGGGACAGTTCTACAATGAGCAGTTCTTC	CASSEGQFYNEQFF
NA	TRBJ1-2	TRBV11-2	NA	TGTGCCAGCAGCCCCGACAGTAACTATGGCTACACCTTC	CASSPDSNYGYTF
TRBD2	TRBJ2-1	TRBV13	once	TGTGCCAGCAGCCCAAGGACTAGCGGGAGTAGCTCCTACAATGAGCAGTTCTTC	CASSPRTSGSSSYNEQFF
NA	TRBJ1-1	TRBV19	NA	TGTGCCAGTAGGGAGATGAACACTGAAGCTTTCTTT	CASREMNTEAFF
NA	TRBJ2-7	TRBV6-2/TRBV6-3	NA	TGTGCCAGCACCCCCGGGAGCCACGAGCAGTACTTC	CASTPGSHEQYF
TRBD2	TRBJ2-1	TRBV5-4	once	TGTGCCATCGGACTAGCGGGTCCTAATGAGCAGTTCTTC	CAIGLAGPNEQFF
TRBD1	TRBJ2-3	TRBV4-3	NA	TGCGCCAGCAGCCCGGGACAGGGGTGGGCAGATACGCAGTATTTT	CASSPGQGWADTQYF
NA	TRBJ2-3	TRBV5-1	NA	TGCGCCAGCAGCCCCCCCAATGGGCTGTCCACAGATACGCAGTATTTT	CASSPPNGLSTDTQYF
TRBD2	TRBJ2-3	TRBV19	NA	TGTGCCAGTAGGGTAGCGGGAGTGGGTGATACGCAGTATTTT	CASRVAGVGDTQYF